The entry below describes one T cell receptor beta chain. Primers used in a second PCR of about 7 to 11 cycles were a sample-barcoded 5' primer and a J-beta primer mix. TCRdb recomputed calls from the 5' RACE reads with MiXCR, one row per CDR3 protein. The data contain around 800,000 distinct CDR3 sequences, around half of them seen just once; the ten biggest clones take up 15% to 20%. The sample belongs to a study of blood T cells in healthy people across ages. The CDR3 extends over 10 amino acids. CDR1 and CDR2 (germline): SEHNR, FQNEAQ (reference sequence). V and J are TRBV7-9 and TRBJ1-2, with 7 bases identical to TRBD1. This clonotype originated in a man older than 75 in good health. The sequenced material came from blood. The CDR3 protein is CAQGDYGYTF. The CDR3 bases are TGTGCTCAGGGGGACTATGGCTACACCTTC.